The 23 T cell receptor beta chains presented below share a single source sample, sequenced in a study of T cells in Graves' hyperthyroidism and ophthalmopathy. Using RNA transcripts as the source, TCR beta CDR3 regions were amplified. A first-round RT-PCR of the TCR CDR3 used the HTBI primer set. TCRdb re-analysed the multiplex PCR reads in MiXCR, keeping a single row per CDR3 protein. The sample shows a few hundred thousand distinct CDR3 sequences, 13% of them seen only once. Sequenced input: blood. The receptors here all came from a woman in her late teens or twenties with Graves' hyperthyroidism.

Many counts were recorded for this clonotype. The rearrangement uses TRBV11-2 and TRBJ2-7, with D perhaps given as TRBD1 or TRBD2 (5 bases each). V lost 3 bases, J lost 6 bases, and 9 bases lay in between. Germline V gives CDR1 SGHAT, CDR2 FQNNGV. There are 12 residues in the CDR3. For the CDR3, the DNA is TGTGCCAGCAGCTTTGGGGCGGGCGAGCAGTACTTC. As protein: CASSFGAGEQYF.

There are a few counts of this clonotype. The genes are TRBV6-1 and TRBJ2-7; no definite D call. The germline gives CDR1 MNHNS, CDR2 SASEGT. V gave up 2 bases and J gave up 3 bases, with 8 bases separating them. CDR3 size: 13 residues. CDR3 coding DNA: TGTGCCAGCAGTGAAAACAGCGTCTACGAGCAGTACTTC. Translated, it gives CASSENSVYEQYF.

This clonotype was observed at least ten times. The genes are TRBV12-3 or TRBV12-4 and TRBJ2-5, with D unresolved. V lost 3 bases, J lost 5 bases, and 10 bases lay in between. CDR3 length: 13 amino acids. CDR3 DNA: TGTGCCAGCAGTTTGGGCCATACGGAGACCCAGTACTTC. This sequence encodes CASSLGHTETQYF.

This clonotype was recorded at least ten times. The chain carries TRBV29-1 and TRBJ1-1, with D unclear. CDR1 is SQVTM, CDR2 ANQGSEA, per germline. V shed 3 bases and J shed 7 bases, with 12 bases lying between them. The CDR3 covers 12 residues. The CDR3 reads CSVDFQEGEAFF. CDR3 coding DNA: TGCAGCGTTGACTTCCAGGAGGGTGAAGCTTTCTTT.

This clonotype was seen ten or more times. V gene TRBV6-2 or TRBV6-3 combines with J gene TRBJ2-2; 8 bases agree with TRBD2. Trimming took 5 bases from V and 7 from J; bases not matched to a gene: 6. This CDR3 spans 14 amino acids. The germline CDR1 and CDR2 sequences are MNHEY and SVGEGT. The CDR3 protein is CASSTGLAGGELFF. DNA for the CDR3: TGTGCCAGCAGTACCGGACTAGCCGGCGGGGAGCTGTTTTTT.

This clonotype was picked up a small number of times. The chain has TRBV5-8 and TRBJ2-3; the D call may be TRBD1 or TRBD2 (5 bases each). The germline gives CDR1 SGHTS, CDR2 YDEGEE. Trimming pared 4 bases from V and 5 bases from J, leaving 20 bases between. This CDR3 spans 16 amino acids. The CDR3 sequence: CASSPWVGTSGDTQYF. The CDR3 coding sequence is TGTGCCAGCAGCCCCTGGGTCGGGACCTCAGGAGATACGCAGTATTTT.

Concerning this clonotype itself: It may be a read error: a sequence one base away is much more abundant. J is TRBJ2-1 and V is TRBV7-3; D possibly corresponds to TRBD1 (8 bases). Trimming cost V 5 bases and J 0 bases, with 14 bases left between them. The CDR3 loop spans 16 amino acids. Germline lookup yields CDR1 SGHTA and CDR2 FQGTGA. In nucleotides, the CDR3 is TGTGCCAGCAGCGATACAGGGGGGGGCTCCTACAATGAGCAGTTCTTC. It is translated as CASSDTGGGSYNEQFF.

At least ten counts were recorded for this clonotype. The chain employs TRBV20-1 and TRBJ2-5, with 7 nucleotides matching TRBD2. In germline, CDR1 is DFQATT, CDR2 SNEGSKA (reference sequence). V lost 0 bases to trimming and J lost 5 bases; unmatched junction nucleotides: 18. This CDR3 has 18 amino acids. The CDR3 bases are TGCAGTGCTAGAGATTCAGGACTAGACTATATCGGGGCGGAGACCCAGTACTTC. Residues: CSARDSGLDYIGAETQYF.

This clonotype was seen repeatedly, ten times or more. The gene calls are TRBV20-1 and TRBJ2-7; 8 bases agree with TRBD1. The junction had 8 bases not matched to a gene; V was cut back by 6 bases and J by 4 bases. The CDR3 covers 13 residues. CDR1 and CDR2 (germline): DFQATT, SNEGSKA (reference sequence). The CDR3 protein is CSAHGTGGYEQYF. The CDR3, as DNA: TGCAGTGCCCACGGGACAGGAGGTTACGAGCAGTACTTC.

V usage is TRBV7-9 and J usage is TRBJ1-1; D is undetermined. CDR3 size: 14 residues. V lost 2 bases to trimming and J lost 0 bases, with 7 bases between them. Germline V gene data show CDR1 as SEHNR and CDR2 as FQNEAQ (reference sequence). CDR3 bases: TGTGCCAGCAGCTTAACAGCAATGAACACTGAAGCTTTCTTT. Translation: CASSLTAMNTEAFF. Combining the CDR3 with reference TRBV7-9 and TRBJ1-1 gives the whole variable domain DTGVSQNPRHKITKRGQNVTFRCDPISEHNRLYWYRQTLGQGPEFLTYFQNEAQLEKSRLLSDRFSAERPKGSFSTLEIQRTEQGDSAMYLCASSLTAMNTEAFFGQGTRLTVV.

This clonotype was found a few times. The chain uses TRBV7-2 and TRBJ2-3; D may be TRBD1 (6 bases). From germline, CDR1 is SGHTA and CDR2 FQGNSA. The CDR3 is 14 residues long. Trimming pared 5 bases from V and 6 bases from J, leaving 15 bases between. The DNA of the CDR3 is TGTGCCAGCAGCAACGGACAGAAATCGGATACGCAGTATTTT. This translates into CASSNGQKSDTQYF.

This clonotype was seen repeatedly, ten times or more. V and J are TRBV7-8 and TRBJ1-5; 7 nucleotides line up with TRBD1. The length of the CDR3 is 16 residues. CDR1 and CDR2 from the germline V gene are SGHVS and FQNEAQ. With 1 base clipped from V and 0 bases from J, the junction kept 3 bases outside the gene matches. The CDR3 loop reads CASSLETGYSNQPQHF. Written as DNA, the CDR3 is TGTGCCAGCAGCTTAGAGACAGGGTATAGCAATCAGCCCCAGCATTTT.

This clonotype was observed at least ten times. This chain joins TRBV7-8 and TRBJ2-3, with D perhaps being TRBD1 or TRBD2 (5 bases each). Germline CDR1 and CDR2: SGHVS and FQNEAQ. With 2 bases removed from V and 1 base from J, the gap between germline ends came to 13 bases. CDR3 length: 16 amino acids. The chain's CDR3 is CASSLSGLVGTDTQYF. CDR3 nucleotides: TGTGCCAGCAGCTTATCGGGGCTAGTTGGCACAGATACGCAGTATTTT.

The chain couples TRBV3-1 to TRBJ2-5, with 12 bases identical to TRBD1. Germline V gives CDR1 LGHDT, CDR2 YNNKEL (reference sequence). CDR3 size: 16 residues. V lost 0 bases to trimming and J lost 7 bases; unmatched junction nucleotides: 6. The CDR3 region is CASSQEGTGGWLTQYF. The CDR3 DNA sequence: TGTGCCAGCAGCCAAGAGGGGACAGGGGGCTGGTTGACCCAGTACTTC.

This clonotype was seen many times. This chain links TRBV7-8 with TRBJ2-7, with D possibly matching TRBD2 (8 bases). The CDR3 covers 16 residues. Germline loops: CDR1 SGHVS, CDR2 FQNEAQ. V was clipped by 1 base and J by 3 bases, with 16 bases between them. The DNA of the CDR3 is TGTGCCAGCAGCTTAGTCGGTAGCGGGACAGTCTACGAGCAGTACTTC. This translates into CASSLVGSGTVYEQYF.

This clonotype turned up a few times. This could be a read error, since a much larger clone is one nucleotide away. CDR3 residues: CASSVGDTEAFF. In DNA, the CDR3 is TGTGCCAGCAGCGTAGGGGACACTGAAGCTTTCTTT. The J gene is TRBJ1-1, the V gene TRBV9; D ambiguous. V dropped 0 bases and J dropped 3 bases, with 3 bases sitting between them. CDR3 length equals 12 residues. Germline CDR1 and CDR2: SGDLS and YYNGEE.

This clonotype has ten or more counts. The chain links TRBV4-3 to TRBJ2-3; D tentatively fits TRBD1 or TRBD2 (5 bases each). There are 17 residues in the CDR3. The V end lost 0 bases, the J end lost 0 bases, and 13 bases lay between the germline ends. Per the germline V gene, CDR1 is LGHNA and CDR2 is YSLEER. CDR3 in amino acids: CASSQDRDLYSTDTQYF. The CDR3 DNA reads as TGCGCCAGCAGCCAAGATCGGGACCTGTATAGCACAGATACGCAGTATTTT.

This clonotype was picked up a small number of times. This chain uses TRBV3-1 with TRBJ1-2; 7 bases map to TRBD1. The germline gives CDR1 LGHDT, CDR2 YNNKEL (reference sequence). V lost 8 bases and J lost 8; bases outside the gene matches: 8. This CDR3 is 12 amino acids long. CDR3 sequence (DNA): TGTGCCAGCCGGGGGACAGCTTACGGCTACACCTTC. Translated: CASRGTAYGYTF.

The V and J genes are TRBV30 and TRBJ1-4; 10 positions match TRBD1. CDR3 length: 16 residues. Trimming at V came to 6 bases and at J to 5 bases, leaving 12 bases not matched to a gene. CDR1 and CDR2 (germline): GTSNPN, SVGIG (reference sequence). CDR3 region: CACQPGQGIKNEKLFF. CDR3 coding DNA: TGTGCCTGCCAACCGGGACAGGGGATTAAAAATGAAAAACTGTTTTTT. The variable domain in full, completed from reference TRBV30 and TRBJ1-4, reads SQTIHQWPATLVQPVGSPLSLECTVEGTSNPNLYWYRQAAGRGLQLLFYSVGIGQISSEVPQNLSASRPQDRQFILSSKKLLLSDSGFYLCACQPGQGIKNEKLFFGSGTQLSVL.

The table lists this clonotype with many counts. J is TRBJ1-2 and V is TRBV28; D is possibly TRBD1 (6 bases). V lost 4 bases and J 8 bases, leaving 17 bases between the germline ends. In germline, CDR1 is MDHEN, CDR2 SYDVKM. CDR3 size: 14 residues. The CDR3 region is CASSWGANHPGYTF. In nucleotides, the CDR3 is TGTGCCAGCAGTTGGGGGGCGAATCACCCGGGCTACACCTTC.

J is TRBJ2-1 and V is TRBV6-5; 7 nucleotides line up with TRBD2. This CDR3 is built from 14 residues. The trim removed 0 bases at V and 9 bases at J, leaving 5 bases unmatched. Germline lookup yields CDR1 MNHEY and CDR2 SVGAGI. CDR3 sequence: CASSYSGGGIEQFF. In nucleotides, the CDR3 is TGTGCCAGCAGTTACTCGGGGGGAGGGATTGAGCAGTTCTTC.

In this sample, this clonotype turned up a few times. This sequence joins TRBV25-1 and TRBJ1-5; no reliable D call. Germline V CDR1 and CDR2: MGHDK, SYGVNS. The CDR3 is 14 residues long. Trimming stripped 2 bases from V and 3 bases from J, with 8 bases between. The CDR3 spells CASSELGFNQPQHF. The CDR3, as DNA: TGTGCCAGCAGTGAACTAGGTTTCAATCAGCCCCAGCATTTT.

This clonotype was found many times. The chain recombines TRBV12-3 or TRBV12-4 with TRBJ1-5, with unresolved D. This CDR3 spans 15 amino acids. V lost 3 bases and J lost 1, with 10 bases in between. The chain's CDR3 is CASSLIAGSNQPQHF. CDR3 sequence (DNA): TGTGCCAGCAGTTTGATTGCGGGAAGCAATCAGCCCCAGCATTTT.